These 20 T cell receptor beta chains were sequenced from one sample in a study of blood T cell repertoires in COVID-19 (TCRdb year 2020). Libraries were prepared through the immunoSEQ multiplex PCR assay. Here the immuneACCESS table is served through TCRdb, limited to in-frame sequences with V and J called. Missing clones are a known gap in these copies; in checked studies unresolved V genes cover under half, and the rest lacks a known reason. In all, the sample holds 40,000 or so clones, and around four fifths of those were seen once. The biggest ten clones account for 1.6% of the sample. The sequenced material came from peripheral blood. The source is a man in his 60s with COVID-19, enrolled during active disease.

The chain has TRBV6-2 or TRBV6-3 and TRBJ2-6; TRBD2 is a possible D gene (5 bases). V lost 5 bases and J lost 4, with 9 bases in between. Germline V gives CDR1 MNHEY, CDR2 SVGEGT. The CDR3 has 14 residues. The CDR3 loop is CASSGGAGANVLTF. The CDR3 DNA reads TGTGCCAGCAGTGGAGGCGCGGGGGCCAACGTCCTGACTTTC.

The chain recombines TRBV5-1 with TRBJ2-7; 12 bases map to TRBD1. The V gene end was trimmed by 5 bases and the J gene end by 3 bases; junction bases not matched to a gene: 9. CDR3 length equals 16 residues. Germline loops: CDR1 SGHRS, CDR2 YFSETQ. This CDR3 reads CASSPGTGGADYEQYF. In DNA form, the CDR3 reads TGCGCCAGCAGTCCCGGGACAGGGGGCGCAGACTACGAGCAGTACTTC.

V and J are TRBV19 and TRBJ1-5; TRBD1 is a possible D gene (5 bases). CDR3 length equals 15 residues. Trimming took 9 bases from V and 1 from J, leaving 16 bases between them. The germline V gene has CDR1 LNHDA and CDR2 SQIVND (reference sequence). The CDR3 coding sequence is TGTGCCAGCAGGGAAACAGGAGCCAGCAATCAGCCCCAGCATTTT. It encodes CASRETGASNQPQHF.

The CDR3 reads CASSSIMTGDYGYTF. As DNA, the CDR3 is TGTGCCAGCAGCTCAATCATGACAGGAGACTATGGCTACACCTTC. This chain joins TRBV5-5 and TRBJ1-2; a possible D gene is TRBD1 (6 bases). Trimming pared 3 bases from V and 3 bases from J, leaving 15 bases between. In germline, CDR1 is SGHKS, CDR2 YYEKEE (reference sequence). The CDR3 contains 15 residues. Looking up the rest from reference TRBV5-5 and TRBJ1-2 gives the full variable domain: DAGVTQSPTHLIKTRGQQVTLRCSPISGHKSVSWYQQVLGQGPQFIFQYYEKEERGRGNFPDRFSARQFPNYSSELNVNALLLGDSALYLCASSSIMTGDYGYTFGSGTRLTVV.

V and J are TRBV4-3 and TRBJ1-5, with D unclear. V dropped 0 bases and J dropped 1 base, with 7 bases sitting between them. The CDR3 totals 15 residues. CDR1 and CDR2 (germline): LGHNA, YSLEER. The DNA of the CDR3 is TGCGCCAGCAGCCAAGAACGGCGGAGCAATCAGCCCCAGCATTTT. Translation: CASSQERRSNQPQHF.

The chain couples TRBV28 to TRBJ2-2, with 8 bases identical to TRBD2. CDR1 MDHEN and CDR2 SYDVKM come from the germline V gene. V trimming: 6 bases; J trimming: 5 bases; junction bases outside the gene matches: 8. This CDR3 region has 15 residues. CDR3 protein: CASSRRLAPTGELFF. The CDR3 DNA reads TGTGCCAGCAGCCGACGACTAGCGCCAACCGGGGAGCTGTTTTTT.

The CDR3 region is CASSLDRGYGYTF. Here the CDR3 DNA reads TGTGCCAGCAGCTTAGACAGGGGGTATGGCTACACCTTC. This sequence joins TRBV7-9 and TRBJ1-2; the match to TRBD1 covers 8 bases. Germline values: CDR1 SEHNR, CDR2 FQNEAQ (reference sequence). The CDR3 is 13 residues long. V trimming: 1 base; J trimming: 5 bases; junction bases outside the gene matches: 0.

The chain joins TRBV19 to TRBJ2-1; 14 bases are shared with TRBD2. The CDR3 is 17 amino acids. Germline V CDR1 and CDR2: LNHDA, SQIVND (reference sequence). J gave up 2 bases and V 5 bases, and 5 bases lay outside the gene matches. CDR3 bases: TGTGCCAGTAGTCGGACTAGCGGGAGGAGAACCTACAATGAGCAGTTCTTC. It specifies CASSRTSGRRTYNEQFF.

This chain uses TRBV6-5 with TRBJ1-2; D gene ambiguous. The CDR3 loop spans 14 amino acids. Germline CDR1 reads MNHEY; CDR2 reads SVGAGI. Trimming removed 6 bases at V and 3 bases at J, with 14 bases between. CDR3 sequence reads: CASSQTSGDYGYTF. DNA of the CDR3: TGTGCCAGCAGCCAAACCTCCGGGGACTATGGCTACACCTTC.

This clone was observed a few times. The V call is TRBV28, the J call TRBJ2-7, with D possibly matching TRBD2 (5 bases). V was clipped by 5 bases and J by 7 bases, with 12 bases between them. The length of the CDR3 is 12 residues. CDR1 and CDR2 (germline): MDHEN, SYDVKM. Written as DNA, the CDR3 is TGTGCCAGCAGTCCCCTCCCGGGGGAGCAGTACTTC. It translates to CASSPLPGEQYF.

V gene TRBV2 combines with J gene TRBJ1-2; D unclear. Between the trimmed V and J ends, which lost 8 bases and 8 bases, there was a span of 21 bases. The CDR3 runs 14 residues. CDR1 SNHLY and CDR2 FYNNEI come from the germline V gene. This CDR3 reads CASRGGILKMGYTF. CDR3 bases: TGTGCCAGCCGGGGAGGCATATTAAAAATGGGCTACACCTTC.

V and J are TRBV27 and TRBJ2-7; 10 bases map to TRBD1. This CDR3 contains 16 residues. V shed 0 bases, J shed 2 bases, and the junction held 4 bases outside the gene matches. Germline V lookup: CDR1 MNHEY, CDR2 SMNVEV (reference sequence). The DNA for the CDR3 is TGTGCCAGCAGTTTATCCGGGACAGGGGTGACCTACGAGCAGTACTTC. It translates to CASSLSGTGVTYEQYF.

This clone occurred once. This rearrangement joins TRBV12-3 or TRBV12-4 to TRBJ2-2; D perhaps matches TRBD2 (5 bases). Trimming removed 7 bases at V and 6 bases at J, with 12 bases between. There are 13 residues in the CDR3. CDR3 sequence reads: CASTLGVPGELFF. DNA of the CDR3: TGTGCCAGCACTCTCGGGGTTCCCGGGGAGCTGTTTTTT.

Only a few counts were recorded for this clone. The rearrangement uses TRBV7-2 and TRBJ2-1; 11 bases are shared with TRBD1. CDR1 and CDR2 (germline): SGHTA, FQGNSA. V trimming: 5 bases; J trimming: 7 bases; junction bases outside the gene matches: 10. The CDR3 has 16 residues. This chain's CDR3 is CASSASRDRGVNEQFF. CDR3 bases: TGTGCCAGCAGCGCGAGCCGGGACAGGGGGGTAAATGAGCAGTTCTTC.

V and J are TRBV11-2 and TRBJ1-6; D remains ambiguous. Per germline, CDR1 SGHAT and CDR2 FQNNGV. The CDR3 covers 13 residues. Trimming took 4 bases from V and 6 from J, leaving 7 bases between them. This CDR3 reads CASSSTGNSPLHF. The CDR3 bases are TGTGCCAGCAGCTCCACCGGTAATTCACCCCTCCACTTT. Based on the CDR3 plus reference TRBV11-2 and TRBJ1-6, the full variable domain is EAGVAQSPRYKIIEKRQSVAFWCNPISGHATLYWYQQILGQGPKLLIQFQNNGVVDDSQLPKDRFSAERLKGVDSTLKIQPAKLEDSAVYLCASSSTGNSPLHFGNGTRLTVT.

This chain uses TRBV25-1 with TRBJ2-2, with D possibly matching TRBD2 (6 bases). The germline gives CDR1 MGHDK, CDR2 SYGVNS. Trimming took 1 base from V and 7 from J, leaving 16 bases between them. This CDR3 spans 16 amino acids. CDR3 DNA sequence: TGTGCCAGCAGTGAATCTCGGATTGGGGGAGGCGGGGAGCTGTTTTTT. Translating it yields CASSESRIGGGGELFF. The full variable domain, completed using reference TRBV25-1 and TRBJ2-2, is EADIYQTPRYLVIGTGKKITLECSQTMGHDKMYWYQQDPGMELHLIHYSYGVNSTEKGDLSSESTVSRIRTEHFPLTLESARPSHTSQYLCASSESRIGGGGELFFGEGSRLTVL.

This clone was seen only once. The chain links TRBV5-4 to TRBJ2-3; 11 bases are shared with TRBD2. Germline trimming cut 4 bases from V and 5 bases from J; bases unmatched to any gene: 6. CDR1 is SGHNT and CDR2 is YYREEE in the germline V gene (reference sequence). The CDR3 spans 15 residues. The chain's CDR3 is CASSETGLAGDTQYF. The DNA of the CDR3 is TGTGCCAGCAGCGAGACTGGACTAGCGGGAGATACGCAGTATTTT.

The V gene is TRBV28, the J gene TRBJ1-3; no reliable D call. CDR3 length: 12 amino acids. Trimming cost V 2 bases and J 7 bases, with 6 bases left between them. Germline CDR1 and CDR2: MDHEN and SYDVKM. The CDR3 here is CASSLRRNTIYF. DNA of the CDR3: TGTGCCAGCAGTTTAAGGCGGAACACCATATATTTT.

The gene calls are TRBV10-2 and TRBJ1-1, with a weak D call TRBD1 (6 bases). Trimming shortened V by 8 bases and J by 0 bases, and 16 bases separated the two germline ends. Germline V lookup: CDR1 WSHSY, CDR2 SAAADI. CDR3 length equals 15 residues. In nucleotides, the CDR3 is TGCGCCAGCCGGGAGGGGGGGGGCATGAACACTGAAGCTTTCTTT. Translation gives CASREGGGMNTEAFF.

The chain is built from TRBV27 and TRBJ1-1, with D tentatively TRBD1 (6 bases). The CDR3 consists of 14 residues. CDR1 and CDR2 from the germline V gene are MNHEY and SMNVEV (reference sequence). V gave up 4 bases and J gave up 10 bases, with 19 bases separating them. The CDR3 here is CASSYVGGRGGAFF. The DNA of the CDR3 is TGTGCCAGCAGTTATGTCGGGGGGCGCGGAGGAGCTTTCTTT.